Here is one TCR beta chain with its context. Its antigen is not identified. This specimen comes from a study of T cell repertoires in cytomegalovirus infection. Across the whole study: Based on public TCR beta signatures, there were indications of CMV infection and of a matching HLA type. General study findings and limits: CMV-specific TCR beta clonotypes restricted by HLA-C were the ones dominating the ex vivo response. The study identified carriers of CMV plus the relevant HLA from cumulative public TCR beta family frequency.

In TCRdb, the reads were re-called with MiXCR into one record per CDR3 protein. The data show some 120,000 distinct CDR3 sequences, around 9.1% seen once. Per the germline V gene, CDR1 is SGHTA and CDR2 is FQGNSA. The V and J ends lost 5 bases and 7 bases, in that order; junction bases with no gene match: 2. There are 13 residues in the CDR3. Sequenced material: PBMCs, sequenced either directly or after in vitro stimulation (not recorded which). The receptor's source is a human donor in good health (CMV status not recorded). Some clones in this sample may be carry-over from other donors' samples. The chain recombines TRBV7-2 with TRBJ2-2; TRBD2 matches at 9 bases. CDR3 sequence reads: CASSGTSLGELFF. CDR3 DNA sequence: TGTGCCAGCAGCGGGACTAGCCTCGGGGAGCTGTTTTTT.